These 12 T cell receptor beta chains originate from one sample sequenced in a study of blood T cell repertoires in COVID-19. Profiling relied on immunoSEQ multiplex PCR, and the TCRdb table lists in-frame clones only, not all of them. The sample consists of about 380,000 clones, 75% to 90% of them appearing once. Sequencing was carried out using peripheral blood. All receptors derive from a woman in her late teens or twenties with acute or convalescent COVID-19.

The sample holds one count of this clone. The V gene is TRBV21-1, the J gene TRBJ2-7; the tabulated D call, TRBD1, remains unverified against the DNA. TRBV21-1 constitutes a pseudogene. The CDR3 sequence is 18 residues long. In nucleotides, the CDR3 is TGTGCCAGCAGCAAGAGGACAGGGAAAGCGGGCACCTCCTGCGAGCAGTACTTC. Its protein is CASSKRTGKAGTSCEQYF.

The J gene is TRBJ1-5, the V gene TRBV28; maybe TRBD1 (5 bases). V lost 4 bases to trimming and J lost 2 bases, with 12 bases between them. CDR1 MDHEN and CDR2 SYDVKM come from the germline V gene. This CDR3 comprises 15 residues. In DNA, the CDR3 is TGTGCCAGCAGTTCGGGGGAGGTAGGCAATCAGCCCCAGCATTTT. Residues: CASSSGEVGNQPQHF.

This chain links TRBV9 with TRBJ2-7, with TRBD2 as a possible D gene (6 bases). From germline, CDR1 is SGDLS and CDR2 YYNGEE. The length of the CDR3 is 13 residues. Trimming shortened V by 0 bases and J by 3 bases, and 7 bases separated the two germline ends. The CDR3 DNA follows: TGTGCCAGCAGCGTAGGGGGGGACTACGAGCAGTACTTC. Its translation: CASSVGGDYEQYF.

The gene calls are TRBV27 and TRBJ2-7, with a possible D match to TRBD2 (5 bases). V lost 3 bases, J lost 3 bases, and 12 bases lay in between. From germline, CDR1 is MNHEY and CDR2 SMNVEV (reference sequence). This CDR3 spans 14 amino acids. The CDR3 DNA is TGTGCCAGCAGTTTTCTAGCTGGTAGCTACGAGCAGTACTTC. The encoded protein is CASSFLAGSYEQYF.

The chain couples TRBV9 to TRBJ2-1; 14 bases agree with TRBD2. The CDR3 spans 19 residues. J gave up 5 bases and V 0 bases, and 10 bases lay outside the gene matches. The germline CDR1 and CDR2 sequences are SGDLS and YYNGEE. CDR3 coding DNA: TGTGCCAGCAGCGTAGGCGCGGGACTAGCGGGAGAAAGGCACAATGAGCAGTTCTTC. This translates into CASSVGAGLAGERHNEQFF.

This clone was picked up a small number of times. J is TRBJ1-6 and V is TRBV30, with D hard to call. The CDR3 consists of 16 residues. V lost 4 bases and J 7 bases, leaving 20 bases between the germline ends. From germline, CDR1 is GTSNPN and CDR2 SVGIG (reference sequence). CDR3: CAWTLRWQALNSPLHF. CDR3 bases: TGTGCCTGGACTCTCCGGTGGCAGGCCCTGAATTCACCCCTCCACTTT.

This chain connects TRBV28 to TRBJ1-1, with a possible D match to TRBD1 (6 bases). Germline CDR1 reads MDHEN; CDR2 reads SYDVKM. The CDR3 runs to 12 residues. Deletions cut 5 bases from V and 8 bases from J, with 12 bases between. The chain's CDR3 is CASSLWTAEAFF. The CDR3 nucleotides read TGTGCCAGCAGTCTGTGGACAGCGGAAGCTTTCTTT.

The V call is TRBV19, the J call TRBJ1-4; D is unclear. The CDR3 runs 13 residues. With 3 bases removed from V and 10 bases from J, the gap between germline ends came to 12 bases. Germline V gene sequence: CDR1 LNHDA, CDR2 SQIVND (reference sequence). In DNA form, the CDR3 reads TGTGCCAGTAGTATCGAGTTAGAGGGAAAACTGTTTTTT. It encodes CASSIELEGKLFF.

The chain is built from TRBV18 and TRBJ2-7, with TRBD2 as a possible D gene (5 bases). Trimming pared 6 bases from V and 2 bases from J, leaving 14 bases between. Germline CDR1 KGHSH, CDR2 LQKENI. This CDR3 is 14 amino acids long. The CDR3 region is CASSRIAIAYEQYF. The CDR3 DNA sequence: TGTGCCAGCTCCCGAATAGCGATCGCCTACGAGCAGTACTTC.

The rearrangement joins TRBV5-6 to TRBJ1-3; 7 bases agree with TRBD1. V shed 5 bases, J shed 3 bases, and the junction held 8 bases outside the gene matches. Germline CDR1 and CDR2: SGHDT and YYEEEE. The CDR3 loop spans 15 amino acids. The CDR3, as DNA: TGTGCCAGCAGTCCCGACAGGGTGGTTGGAAACACCATATATTTT. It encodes CASSPDRVVGNTIYF. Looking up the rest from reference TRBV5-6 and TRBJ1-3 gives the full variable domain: DAGVTQSPTHLIKTRGQQVTLRCSPKSGHDTVSWYQQALGQGPQFIFQYYEEEERQRGNFPDRFSGHQFPNYSSELNVNALLLGDSALYLCASSPDRVVGNTIYFGEGSWLTVV.

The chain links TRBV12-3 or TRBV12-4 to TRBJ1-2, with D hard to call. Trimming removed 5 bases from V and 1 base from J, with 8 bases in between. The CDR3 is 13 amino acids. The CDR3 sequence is CASSLRNNYGYTF. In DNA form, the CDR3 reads TGTGCCAGCAGTCTCAGGAATAACTATGGCTACACCTTC.

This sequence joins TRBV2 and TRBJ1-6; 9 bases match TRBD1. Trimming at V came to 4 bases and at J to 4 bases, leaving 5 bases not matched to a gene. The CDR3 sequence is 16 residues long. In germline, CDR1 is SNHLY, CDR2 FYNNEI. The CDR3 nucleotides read TGTGCCAGCAGTGGGGGGACAGGGAGATATAATTCACCCCTCCACTTT. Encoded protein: CASSGGTGRYNSPLHF.